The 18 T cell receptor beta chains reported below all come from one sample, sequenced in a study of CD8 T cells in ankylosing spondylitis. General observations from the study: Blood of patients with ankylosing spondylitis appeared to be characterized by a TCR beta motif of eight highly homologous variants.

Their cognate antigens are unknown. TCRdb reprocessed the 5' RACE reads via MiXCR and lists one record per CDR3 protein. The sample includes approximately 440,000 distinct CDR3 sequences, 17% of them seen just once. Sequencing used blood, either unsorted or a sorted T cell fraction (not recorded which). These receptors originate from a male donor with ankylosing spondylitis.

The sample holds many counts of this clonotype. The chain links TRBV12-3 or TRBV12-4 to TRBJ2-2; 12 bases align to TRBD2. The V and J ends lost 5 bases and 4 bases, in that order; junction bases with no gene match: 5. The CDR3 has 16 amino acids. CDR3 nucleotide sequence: TGTGCCAGCAGTCAACTAGCGGGGGGCCCCACCGGGGAGCTGTTTTTT. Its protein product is CASSQLAGGPTGELFF.

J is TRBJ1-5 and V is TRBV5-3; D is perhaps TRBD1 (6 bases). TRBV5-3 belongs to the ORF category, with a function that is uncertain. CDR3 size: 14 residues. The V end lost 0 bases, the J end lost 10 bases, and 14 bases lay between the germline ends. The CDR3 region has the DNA TGTGCCAGAAGCTTGGCGGGAGGGGGGCGTCCCCAGCATTTT. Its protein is CARSLAGGGRPQHF.

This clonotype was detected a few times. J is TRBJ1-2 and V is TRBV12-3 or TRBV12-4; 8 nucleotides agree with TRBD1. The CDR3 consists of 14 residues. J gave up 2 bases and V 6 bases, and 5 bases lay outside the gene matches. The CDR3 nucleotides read TGTGCCAGCAGACTACAGGGGGGCAACTATGGCTACACCTTC. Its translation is CASRLQGGNYGYTF.

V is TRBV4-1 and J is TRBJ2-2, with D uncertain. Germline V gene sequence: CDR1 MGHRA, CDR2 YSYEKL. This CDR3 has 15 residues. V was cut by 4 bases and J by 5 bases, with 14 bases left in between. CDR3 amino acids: CASSPATAGTGELFF. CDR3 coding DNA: TGCGCCAGCAGCCCCGCGACCGCCGGGACCGGGGAGCTGTTTTTT.

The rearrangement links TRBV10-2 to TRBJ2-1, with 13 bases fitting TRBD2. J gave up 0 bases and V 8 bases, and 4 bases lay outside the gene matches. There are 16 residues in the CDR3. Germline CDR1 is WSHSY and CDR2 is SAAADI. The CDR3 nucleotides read TGCGCCAGCCGAGGACTAGCGGGGGACTCCTACAATGAGCAGTTCTTC. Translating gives CASRGLAGDSYNEQFF.

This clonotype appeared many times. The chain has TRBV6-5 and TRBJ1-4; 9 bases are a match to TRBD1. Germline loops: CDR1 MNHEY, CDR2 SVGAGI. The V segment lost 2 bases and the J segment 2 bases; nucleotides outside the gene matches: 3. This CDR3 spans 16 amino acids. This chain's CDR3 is CASSYGTGMTNEKLFF. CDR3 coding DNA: TGTGCCAGCAGTTACGGGACAGGGATGACTAATGAAAAACTGTTTTTT.

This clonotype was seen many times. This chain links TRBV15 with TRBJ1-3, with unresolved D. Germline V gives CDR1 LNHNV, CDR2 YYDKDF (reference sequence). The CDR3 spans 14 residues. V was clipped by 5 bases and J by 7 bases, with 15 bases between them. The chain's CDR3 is CATSPRPDGNTIYF. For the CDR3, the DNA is TGTGCCACCAGCCCTAGACCGGACGGGAACACCATATATTTT.

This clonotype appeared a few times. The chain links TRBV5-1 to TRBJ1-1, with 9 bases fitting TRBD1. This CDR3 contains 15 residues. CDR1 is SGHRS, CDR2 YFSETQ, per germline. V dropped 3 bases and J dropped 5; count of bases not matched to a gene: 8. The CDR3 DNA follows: TGCGCCAGCAGCTACCGGACAGGGGAGGTAACTGAAGCTTTCTTT. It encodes CASSYRTGEVTEAFF.

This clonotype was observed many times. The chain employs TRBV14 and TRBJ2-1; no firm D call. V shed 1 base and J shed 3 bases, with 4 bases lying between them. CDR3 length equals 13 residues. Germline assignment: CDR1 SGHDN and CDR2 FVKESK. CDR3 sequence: CASSQGLYNEQFF. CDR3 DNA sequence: TGTGCCAGCAGCCAAGGCCTCTACAATGAGCAGTTCTTC.

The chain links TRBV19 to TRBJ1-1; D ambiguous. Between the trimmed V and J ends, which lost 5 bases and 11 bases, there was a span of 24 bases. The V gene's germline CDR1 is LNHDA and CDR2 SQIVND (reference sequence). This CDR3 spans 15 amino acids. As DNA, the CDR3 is TGTGCCAGTAGTGCGAGCCCGGGAGGGAAAGGAAAGGCTTTCTTT. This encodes CASSASPGGKGKAFF.

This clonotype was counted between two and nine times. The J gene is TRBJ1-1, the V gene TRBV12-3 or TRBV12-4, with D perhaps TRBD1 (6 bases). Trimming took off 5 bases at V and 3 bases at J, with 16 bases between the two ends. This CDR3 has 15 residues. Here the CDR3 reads CASSPTRNRDTEAFF. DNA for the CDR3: TGTGCCAGCAGTCCCACCCGTAACAGGGACACTGAAGCTTTCTTT.

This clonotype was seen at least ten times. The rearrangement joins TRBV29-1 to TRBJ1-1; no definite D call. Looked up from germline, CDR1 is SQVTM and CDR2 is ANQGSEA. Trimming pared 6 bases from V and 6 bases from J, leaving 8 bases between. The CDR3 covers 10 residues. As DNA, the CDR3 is TGCAGCGTCGGCACAGCTGAAGCTTTCTTT. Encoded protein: CSVGTAEAFF.

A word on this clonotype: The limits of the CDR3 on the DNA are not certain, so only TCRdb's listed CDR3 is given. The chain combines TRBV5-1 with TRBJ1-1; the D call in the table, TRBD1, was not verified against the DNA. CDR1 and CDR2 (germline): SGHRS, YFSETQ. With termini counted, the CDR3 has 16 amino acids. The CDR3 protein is CASSFGNGGTNTEAFF.

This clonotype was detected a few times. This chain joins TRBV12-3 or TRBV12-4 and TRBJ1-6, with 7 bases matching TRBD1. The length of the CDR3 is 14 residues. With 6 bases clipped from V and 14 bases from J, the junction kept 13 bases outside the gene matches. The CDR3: CASSPRQGPPALHF. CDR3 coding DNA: TGTGCCAGCAGCCCTAGACAGGGCCCACCAGCCCTCCACTTT.

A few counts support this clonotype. The CDR3 here is CASSQVTGLREQYF. The CDR3 coding sequence is TGTGCCAGCAGCCAAGTTACAGGGCTTCGGGAGCAGTACTTC. This rearrangement joins TRBV3-1 to TRBJ2-7, with D perhaps TRBD1 (6 bases). Trimming shortened V by 1 base and J by 7 bases, and 14 bases separated the two germline ends. The length of the CDR3 is 14 residues. Germline-derived CDR1 and CDR2 are LGHDT and YNNKEL (reference sequence).

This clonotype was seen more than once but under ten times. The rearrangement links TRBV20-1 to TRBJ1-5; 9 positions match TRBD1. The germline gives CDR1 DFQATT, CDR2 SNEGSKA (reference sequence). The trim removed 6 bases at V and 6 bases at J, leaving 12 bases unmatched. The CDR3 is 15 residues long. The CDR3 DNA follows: TGCAGTGCGCCGATACCCGGGACAGGGACTCAGCCCCAGCATTTT. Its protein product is CSAPIPGTGTQPQHF.

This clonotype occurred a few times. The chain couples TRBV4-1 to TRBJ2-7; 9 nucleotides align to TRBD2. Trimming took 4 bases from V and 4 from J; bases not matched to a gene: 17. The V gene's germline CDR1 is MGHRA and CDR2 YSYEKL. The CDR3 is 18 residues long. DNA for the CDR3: TGCGCCAGCAGCCGCGCCGCTAGCGGGGACACCTCAATTTACGAGCAGTACTTC. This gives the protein CASSRAASGDTSIYEQYF.

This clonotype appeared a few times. CDR3 sequence reads: CASSSSDRGGNQPQHF. CDR3 DNA: TGTGCCAGCAGCTCATCCGACAGGGGCGGCAATCAGCCCCAGCATTTT. The gene calls are TRBV7-2 and TRBJ1-5; TRBD1 matches at 8 bases. CDR1 and CDR2 (germline): SGHTA, FQGNSA. The CDR3 runs 16 residues. Trimming took 4 bases from V and 2 from J; bases not matched to a gene: 7.